Shown below are 20 T cell receptor beta chains from a single sample sequenced in a study of OX40 agonist ivuxolimab in advanced cancers. Clones were read by immunoSEQ multiplex PCR, and TCRdb kept only the in-frame ones, dropping some. Found here are around 39,000 clones, around 84% of them singletons; the top ten hold more than 10%. Source: CD4+ or CD8+ T cells sorted from blood, taken in a trial of the OX40 agonist ivuxolimab. These receptors originate from an adult with an advanced solid tumor such as melanoma, head and neck, liver or kidney cancer.

This clone was seen a few times. The rearrangement uses TRBV7-2 and TRBJ2-1; no definite D call. This CDR3 comprises 12 residues. V lost 2 bases and J lost 5, with 4 bases in between. Germline lookup yields CDR1 SGHTA and CDR2 FQGNSA. DNA for the CDR3: TGTGCCAGCAGCTTAAGGGACAATGAGCAGTTCTTC. Residues: CASSLRDNEQFF.

V usage is TRBV7-3 and J usage is TRBJ2-5; D may match TRBD1 or TRBD2 (5 bases each). Germline assignment: CDR1 SGHTA and CDR2 FQGTGA. The CDR3 spans 13 residues. Trimming removed 1 base from V and 4 bases from J, with 7 bases in between. The CDR3 DNA reads as TGTGCCAGCAGCTTAAGGGACGCAGAGACCCAGTACTTC. It translates to CASSLRDAETQYF.

V and J are TRBV10-1 and TRBJ2-5; the match to TRBD1 covers 10 bases. J gave up 11 bases and V 3 bases, and 3 bases lay outside the gene matches. Germline CDR1 is WNHNN and CDR2 is SYGVQD (reference sequence). The CDR3 sequence is 12 residues long. CDR3 coding DNA: TGCGCCAGCAGTGATTGGGACAGGGGACAGTACTTC. It is translated as CASSDWDRGQYF.

The genes are TRBV27 and TRBJ2-5; tentative D call: TRBD1 (5 bases). CDR3 size: 15 residues. The V end lost 0 bases, the J end lost 5 bases, and 13 bases lay between the germline ends. Germline values: CDR1 MNHEY, CDR2 SMNVEV (reference sequence). In DNA form, the CDR3 reads TGTGCCAGCAGTTTATCTATTTCCAGGGCGGAGACCCAGTACTTC. It codes for CASSLSISRAETQYF.

This rearrangement joins TRBV6-6 to TRBJ2-7; TRBD1 matches 7 bases. CDR1 and CDR2 from the germline V gene are MNHNY and SVGAGI (reference sequence). J was trimmed by 7 bases and V by 2 bases; bases with no gene match: 5. The CDR3 totals 13 residues. The CDR3 nucleotides read TGTGCCAGCAGTTACGCTCCCAGGGGGGAGCAGTACTTC. Encoded protein: CASSYAPRGEQYF.

This clone was detected only a few times. The V gene is TRBV28, the J gene TRBJ2-7; the D call may be TRBD1 or TRBD2 (5 bases each). Germline CDR1 and CDR2: MDHEN and SYDVKM. The CDR3 spans 13 residues. The ends were cut back, 7 bases at V and 3 bases at J, with 13 bases in the middle. In nucleotides, the CDR3 is TGTGCCAGCACCCCGGGGACGGACTACGAGCAGTACTTC. It specifies CASTPGTDYEQYF.

The genes are TRBV7-2 and TRBJ2-1, with D hard to call. Germline assignment: CDR1 SGHTA and CDR2 FQGNSA. Trimming removed 3 bases from V and 9 bases from J, with 9 bases in between. The CDR3 loop spans 12 amino acids. The chain's CDR3 is CASSFQPGEQFF. CDR3 nucleotides: TGTGCCAGCAGCTTCCAACCGGGTGAGCAGTTCTTC. Drawing the rest from reference TRBV7-2 and TRBJ2-1, the complete variable domain is GAGVSQSPSNKVTEKGKDVELRCDPISGHTALYWYRQSLGQGLEFLIYFQGNSAPDKSGLPSDRFSAERTGGSVSTLTIQRTQQEDSAVYLCASSFQPGEQFFGPGTRLTVL.

The rearrangement links TRBV7-3 to TRBJ2-1; 7 nucleotides match TRBD2. Germline V CDR1 and CDR2: SGHTA, FQGTGA. This CDR3 region has 15 residues. J lost 0 bases, V lost 5 bases, and 4 bases had no gene match. The DNA for the CDR3 is TGTGCCAGCAGCGCCCTAGCGGCCTCCTACAATGAGCAGTTCTTC. Protein sequence: CASSALAASYNEQFF. The variable domain in full, with the rest retrieved from reference TRBV7-3 and TRBJ2-1, is GAGVSQTPSNKVTEKGKYVELRCDPISGHTALYWYRQSLGQGPEFLIYFQGTGAADDSGLPNDRFFAVRPEGSVSTLKIQRTERGDSAVYLCASSALAASYNEQFFGPGTRLTVL.

The rearrangement joins TRBV7-8 to TRBJ2-6; tentative D call: TRBD1 (6 bases). Germline values: CDR1 SGHVS, CDR2 FQNEAQ. With 4 bases removed from V and 0 bases from J, the gap between germline ends came to 19 bases. The CDR3 is made up of 19 amino acids. CDR3 sequence reads: CASSYTGTFAISGANVLTF. CDR3 sequence (DNA): TGTGCCAGCAGCTATACCGGGACATTCGCCATCTCTGGGGCCAACGTCCTGACTTTC.

V usage is TRBV6-5 and J usage is TRBJ1-1; D call uncertain. CDR1 and CDR2 (germline): MNHEY, SVGAGI. The ends were cut back, 4 bases at V and 1 base at J, with 16 bases in the middle. This CDR3 is 16 amino acids long. As DNA, the CDR3 is TGTGCCAGCAGTTCCCGAGGTGGAGGTAGGAACACTGAAGCTTTCTTT. Its protein product is CASSSRGGGRNTEAFF.

V and J are TRBV11-2 and TRBJ1-1; D call uncertain. Germline V gene lookup returns CDR1 SGHAT and CDR2 FQNNGV. CDR3 size: 13 residues. Trimming left V 7 bases short and J 3 bases short, with 12 bases between. The CDR3 sequence: CASTLTVYTEAFF. The CDR3 coding sequence is TGTGCCAGCACCCTGACGGTATACACTGAAGCTTTCTTT.

The chain carries TRBV6-1 and TRBJ2-7; D ambiguous. Germline-derived CDR1 and CDR2 are MNHNS and SASEGT. V gave up 3 bases and J gave up 4 bases, with 10 bases separating them. The length of the CDR3 is 13 residues. The CDR3 loop is CASSEQSRYEQYF. DNA of the CDR3: TGTGCCAGCAGTGAGCAGAGCAGATACGAGCAGTACTTC.

V gene TRBV14 combines with J gene TRBJ2-3; D could derive from TRBD1 or TRBD2 (5 bases each). This CDR3 comprises 14 residues. CDR1 SGHDN and CDR2 FVKESK come from the germline V gene. V shed 4 bases and J shed 4 bases, with 12 bases lying between them. The CDR3 DNA reads as TGTGCCAGCAGCCGAGGGGTCCCCGCAGATACGCAGTATTTT. As protein: CASSRGVPADTQYF.

The J gene is TRBJ2-7, the V gene TRBV25-1; 10 bases are shared with TRBD1. The germline gives CDR1 MGHDK, CDR2 SYGVNS. V was clipped by 3 bases and J by 1 base; unmatched bases: 3. This CDR3 region has 15 residues. CDR3 coding DNA: TGTGCCAGCAGTGACTGGGGACAGGGGTCCTACGAGCAGTACTTC. As protein: CASSDWGQGSYEQYF.

This clone was seen once. The rearrangement links TRBV15 to TRBJ1-1, with D uncertain. Germline V gene sequence: CDR1 LNHNV, CDR2 YYDKDF (reference sequence). The CDR3 covers 15 residues. The germline V and J ends were trimmed by 0 bases and 4 bases, with 12 bases remaining between them. The CDR3 sequence is CATSRDLEGGTEAFF. CDR3 coding DNA: TGTGCCACCAGCAGAGATTTGGAGGGTGGCACTGAAGCTTTCTTT.

The gene calls are TRBV21-1 and TRBJ2-6; whether TRBD1, the table's D call, matches the DNA was not checked. TRBV21-1 is tagged as a pseudogene. This CDR3 contains 16 residues. CDR3 sequence reads: CASNGRSNSGANVLTF. DNA for the CDR3: TGTGCCAGCAACGGCAGGTCTAACTCTGGGGCCAACGTCCTGACTTTC.

V and J are TRBV19 and TRBJ1-4; D gene unclear. The germline V gene encodes CDR1 LNHDA and CDR2 SQIVND (reference sequence). This CDR3 region has 13 residues. V dropped 2 bases and J dropped 9 bases, with 10 bases sitting between them. The CDR3, as DNA: TGTGCCAGTAGTATAAGCCCTGTGCAAAAACTGTTTTTT. Translated: CASSISPVQKLFF.

The table lists this clone with a few counts. The rearrangement uses TRBV27 and TRBJ2-3; D is perhaps TRBD2 (6 bases). Germline V gives CDR1 MNHEY, CDR2 SMNVEV (reference sequence). Trimming removed 2 bases at V and 3 bases at J, with 12 bases between. The CDR3 contains 15 residues. CDR3 coding DNA: TGTGCCAGCAGTTTAACGGGAGTTCGGACAGATACGCAGTATTTT. Protein sequence: CASSLTGVRTDTQYF.

This CDR3 is CAWNSESYEQYF. CDR3 DNA sequence: TGTGCCTGGAACTCGGAATCCTACGAGCAGTACTTC. This chain connects TRBV30 to TRBJ2-7; no firm D call. Germline assignment: CDR1 GTSNPN and CDR2 SVGIG (reference sequence). The V gene lost 4 bases and the J gene lost 1 base, with 8 bases spanning the gap. The CDR3 loop spans 12 amino acids.

This clone is categorized as large (0.1 to 1%). The chain employs TRBV7-8 and TRBJ1-2, with D perhaps TRBD1 (5 bases). There are 15 residues in the CDR3. Trimming removed 7 bases from V and 3 bases from J, with 18 bases in between. Germline V gives CDR1 SGHVS, CDR2 FQNEAQ. CDR3 bases: TGTGCCAGCACCAAAAGGGGTGATTGGCACTATGGCTACACCTTC. Translated: CASTKRGDWHYGYTF.